This T cell receptor (beta chain) was obtained from a study of blood T cell repertoires in COVID-19. Study information: COVID-19 samples collected from the United States, Italy and Spain covered acute and convalescent phases.

A Seattle source enrolled patients during active infection and followed them longitudinally. As originally analysed: The assay estimated nucleated cells by amplifying reference gene primers. Assay used: immunoSEQ multiplex PCR; TCRdb lists only in-frame clones, some missing. That table furnishes V, J and clone size, whereas the DNA furnished D and trimming. The repertoire includes about 140,000 clones, around 89% of them detected once, and more than 2% sits in the top ten. The sequencing input was peripheral blood. The receptor was derived from a human donor with COVID-19, enrolled during active disease. The donor label of this sample is uncertain.

The CDR3 sequence: CASSFMGAGELFF. The CDR3 bases are TGCGCCAGCAGCTTCATGGGCGCCGGGGAGCTGTTTTTT. The V and J genes are TRBV5-1 and TRBJ2-2, with D uncertain. The V gene's germline CDR1 is SGHRS and CDR2 YFSETQ. Trimming cost V 2 bases and J 6 bases, with 8 bases left between them. The CDR3 is 13 residues long.